This TCR beta chain emerged from a study of control samples from healthy donors and cancer patients. Assay: immunoSEQ multiplex PCR; the TCRdb copy retains only in-frame clones and omits some. The data show about 98,000 clones, roughly four fifths seen once. From germline, CDR1 is SGHTA and CDR2 FQGNSA. V was cut by 6 bases and J by 7 bases, with 25 bases left in between. The CDR3 runs to 17 residues. The sequence was obtained from a man in his fifties or sixties in good health. The genes are TRBV7-2 and TRBJ2-1; a weak D match, TRBD1 (5 bases). The sample taken for sequencing was blood. The CDR3 sequence is CASSPAAGHPRMNEQFF. In nucleotides, the CDR3 is TGTGCCAGCAGTCCCGCAGCTGGACATCCACGCATGAATGAGCAGTTCTTC.